Below, one T cell receptor (beta chain) is given with its context. Its cognate antigen has yet to be identified. Base quality data are lacking; no much larger clone is found one base away. The data derive from a study of T cell changes during pregnancy in multiple sclerosis (dated by TCRdb to 2018 to 2020). Study-level background: The study looked at changes in the T cell repertoire across pregnancy in women with multiple sclerosis.

The method was the immunoSEQ multiplex PCR assay. What TCRdb holds here is the immuneACCESS table cut down to in-frame rearrangements. Part of the clones is not present; checked against another copy, under half of the missing clones reflect an unresolved V gene, and the others are unexplained. The sample table holds 50,000 or so clones, of which around nine tenths were seen once. The top ten clonotypes cover around 0.38% of the sample. The CDR3 contains 15 residues, cysteine and phenylalanine counted. The kept DNA is CDR3 alone, 45 bases in frame from the first base. CDR1 and CDR2 were assigned from the germline V gene (reference sequence) as LNHDA and SQIVND. From V the trimming removes 7 bases and from J it removes 3 bases, while the gene matches leave 5 bases of the junction unaccounted for.

The starting material was CD4+ T cells from peripheral blood mononuclear cells, obtained before pregnancy. This receptor was obtained from a female donor with multiple sclerosis, enrolled in a pregnancy study. The chain joins TRBV19 to TRBJ2-1; a stretch of 11 junction bases matches TRBD2. The CDR3 reads CASTAGTSGYNEQFF. The sequence in DNA is TGTGCCAGTACTGCCGGGACTAGCGGCTACAATGAGCAGTTCTTC.